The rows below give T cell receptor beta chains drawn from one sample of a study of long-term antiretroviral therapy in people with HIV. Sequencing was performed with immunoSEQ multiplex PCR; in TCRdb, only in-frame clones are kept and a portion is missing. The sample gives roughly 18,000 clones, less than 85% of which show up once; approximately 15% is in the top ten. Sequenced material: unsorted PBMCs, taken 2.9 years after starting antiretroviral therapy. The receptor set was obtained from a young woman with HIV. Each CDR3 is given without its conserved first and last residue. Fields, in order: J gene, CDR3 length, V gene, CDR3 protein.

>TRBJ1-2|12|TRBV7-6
ASSLGQGTYGYT
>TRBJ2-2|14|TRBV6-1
ASSAPAGPNTGELF
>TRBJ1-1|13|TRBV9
ASSVEKQINTEAF
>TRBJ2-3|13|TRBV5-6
ASSLGQGETDTQY
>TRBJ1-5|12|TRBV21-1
ASSKGQGTQPQH
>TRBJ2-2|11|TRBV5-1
ASHYRGTGELF
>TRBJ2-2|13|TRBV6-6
ASSRQGSNTGELF
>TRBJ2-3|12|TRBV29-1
SVGTSGATDTQY
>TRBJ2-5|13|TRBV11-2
ASSGRPAPWETQY
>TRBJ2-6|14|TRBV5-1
ASSSFQGSGANVLT
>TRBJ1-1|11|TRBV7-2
ASSSHNIAEAF
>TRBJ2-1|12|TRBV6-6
ASSYSYSMNEQF
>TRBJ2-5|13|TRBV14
ASSQVSNLQETQY
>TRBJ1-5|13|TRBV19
ASSYGTGINQPQH
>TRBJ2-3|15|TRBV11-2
ASSLESGRGRRDTQY
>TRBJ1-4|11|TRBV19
ATRGGLYEKLF
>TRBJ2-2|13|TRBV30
AWSVVRTNTGELF
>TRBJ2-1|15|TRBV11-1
ASSLVRLAGGQNEQF
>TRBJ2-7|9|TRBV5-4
ASSINGEQY
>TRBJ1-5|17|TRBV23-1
ACGPQDSSLEWSNQPQH
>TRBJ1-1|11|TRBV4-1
ASSQDSGTEAF
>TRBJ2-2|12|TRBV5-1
ASSLGQTTGELF
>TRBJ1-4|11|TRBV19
ASALSGGEKLF
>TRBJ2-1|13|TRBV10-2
ASSPRVGGQNEQF
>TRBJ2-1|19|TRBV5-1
ASSLAGPRVAAVQAYNEQF
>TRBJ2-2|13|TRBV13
ASSLGTPNTGELF
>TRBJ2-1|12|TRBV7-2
ASSLGGSYNEQF
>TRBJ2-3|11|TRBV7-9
ASSLMSADTQY
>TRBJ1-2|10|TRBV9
ASSVTATGYT
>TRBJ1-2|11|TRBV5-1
ASSFYRLEGYT
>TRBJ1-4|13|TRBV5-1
ASSLQGSANEKLF
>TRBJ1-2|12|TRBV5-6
ASRPLGEDYGYT
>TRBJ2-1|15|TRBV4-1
ASSQELVGGGYNEQF
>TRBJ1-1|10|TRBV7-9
ASSPWGGEAF
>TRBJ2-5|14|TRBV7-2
ASSPGGLAGGKTQY
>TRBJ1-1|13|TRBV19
ASSISRGRGTEAF
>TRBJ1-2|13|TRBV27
ASSSPGQRNYGYT
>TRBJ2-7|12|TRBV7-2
ASSLGRVSYEQY
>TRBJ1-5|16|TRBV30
AWSSKTGDKYSNQPQH
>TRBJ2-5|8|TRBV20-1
SASVETQY
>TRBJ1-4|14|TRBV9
ASSAQGARANEKLF
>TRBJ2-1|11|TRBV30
AWSRTAGATQF